This T cell receptor beta chain was obtained from a study of cytomegalovirus exposure and HLA in healthy donors. Whole-study results and caveats: Within an earlier analysis, most TCR beta V segments proved productive either about 87% or about 30% of the time. More than 15,000 TCR beta sequences were associated with HLA alleles at 0.05 false discovery rate in a later analysis.

PCR involved 60 Vbeta and 13 Jbeta primers. TCRdb's copy holds only in-frame clones and misses some; the assay was immunoSEQ multiplex PCR. Here the sample spans about 190,000 clones, 70% to 75% being singletons. With regard to this clone: The antigen is unknown.

Germline lookup yields CDR1 MNHEY and CDR2 SMNVEV (reference sequence). The V and J ends lost 4 bases and 9 bases respectively, with 10 bases between them. The CDR3 spans 11 residues. This sequence was found in a man aged 25 to 40 in good health and CMV-seropositive. The sequenced sample consisted of PBMCs. V gene TRBV27 combines with J gene TRBJ2-7; D gene unclear. This CDR3 is CASSSDRGQYF. CDR3 nucleotide sequence: TGTGCCAGCAGTTCCGACCGAGGGCAGTACTTC.